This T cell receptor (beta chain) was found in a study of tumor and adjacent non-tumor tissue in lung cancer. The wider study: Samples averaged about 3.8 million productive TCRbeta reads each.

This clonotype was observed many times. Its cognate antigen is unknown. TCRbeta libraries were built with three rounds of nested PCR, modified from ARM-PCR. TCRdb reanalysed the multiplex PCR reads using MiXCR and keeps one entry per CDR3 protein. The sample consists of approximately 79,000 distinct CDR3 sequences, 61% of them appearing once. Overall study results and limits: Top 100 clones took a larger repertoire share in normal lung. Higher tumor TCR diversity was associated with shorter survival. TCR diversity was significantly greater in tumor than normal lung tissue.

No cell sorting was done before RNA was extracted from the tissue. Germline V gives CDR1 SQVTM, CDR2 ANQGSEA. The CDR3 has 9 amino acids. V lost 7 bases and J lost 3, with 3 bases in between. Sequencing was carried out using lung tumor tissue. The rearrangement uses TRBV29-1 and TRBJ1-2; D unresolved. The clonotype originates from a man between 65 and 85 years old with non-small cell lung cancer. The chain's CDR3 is CSEDYGYTF. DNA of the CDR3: TGCAGCGAAGACTATGGCTACACCTTC.